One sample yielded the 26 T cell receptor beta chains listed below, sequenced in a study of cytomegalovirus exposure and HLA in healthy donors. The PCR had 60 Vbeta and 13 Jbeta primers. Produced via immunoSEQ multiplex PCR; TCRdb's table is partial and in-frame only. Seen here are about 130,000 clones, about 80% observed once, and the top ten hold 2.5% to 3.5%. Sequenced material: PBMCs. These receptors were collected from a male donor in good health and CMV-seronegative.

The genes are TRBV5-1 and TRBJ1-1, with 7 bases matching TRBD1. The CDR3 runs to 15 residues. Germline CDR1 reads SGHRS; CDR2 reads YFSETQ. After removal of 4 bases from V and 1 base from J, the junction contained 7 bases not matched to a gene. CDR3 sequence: CASSLRTGQNTEAFF. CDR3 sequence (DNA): TGCGCCAGCAGCCTAAGGACAGGACAGAACACTGAAGCTTTCTTT.

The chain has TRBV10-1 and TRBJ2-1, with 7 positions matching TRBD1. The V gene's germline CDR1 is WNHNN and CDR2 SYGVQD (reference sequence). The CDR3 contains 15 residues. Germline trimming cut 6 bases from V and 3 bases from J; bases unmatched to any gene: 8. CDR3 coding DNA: TGCGCCAGCAGGGACAGCTCAGGGGGCTACAATGAGCAGTTCTTC. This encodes CASRDSSGGYNEQFF.

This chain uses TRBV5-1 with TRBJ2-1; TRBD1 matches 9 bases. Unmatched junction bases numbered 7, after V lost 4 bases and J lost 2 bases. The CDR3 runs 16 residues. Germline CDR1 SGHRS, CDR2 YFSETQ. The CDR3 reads CASSPGTGNTYNEQFF. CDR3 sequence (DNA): TGCGCCAGCAGCCCGGGGACAGGGAATACCTACAATGAGCAGTTCTTC. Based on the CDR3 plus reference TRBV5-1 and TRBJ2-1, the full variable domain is KAGVTQTPRYLIKTRGQQVTLSCSPISGHRSVSWYQQTPGQGLQFLFEYFSETQRNKGNFPGRFSGRQFSNSRSEMNVSTLELGDSALYLCASSPGTGNTYNEQFFGPGTRLTVL.

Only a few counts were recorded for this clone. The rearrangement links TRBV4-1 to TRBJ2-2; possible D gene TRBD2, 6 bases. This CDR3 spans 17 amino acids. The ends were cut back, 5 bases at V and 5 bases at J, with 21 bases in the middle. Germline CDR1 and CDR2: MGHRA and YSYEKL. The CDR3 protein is CASSFSPGLGLTGELFF. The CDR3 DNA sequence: TGCGCCAGCAGCTTTTCTCCGGGACTCGGCTTGACCGGGGAGCTGTTTTTT.

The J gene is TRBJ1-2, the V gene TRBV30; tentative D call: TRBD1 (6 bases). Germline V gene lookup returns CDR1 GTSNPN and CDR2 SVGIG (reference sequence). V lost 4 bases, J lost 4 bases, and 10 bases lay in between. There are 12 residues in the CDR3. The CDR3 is CAWTTGFYGYTF. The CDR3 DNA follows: TGTGCCTGGACTACAGGGTTCTATGGCTACACCTTC.

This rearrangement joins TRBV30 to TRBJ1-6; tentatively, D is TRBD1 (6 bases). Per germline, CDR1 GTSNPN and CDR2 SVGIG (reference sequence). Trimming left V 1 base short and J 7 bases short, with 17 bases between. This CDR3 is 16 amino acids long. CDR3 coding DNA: TGTGCCTGGAGTGCGGGACACCTTCCCCCAAATTCACCCCTCCACTTT. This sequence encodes CAWSAGHLPPNSPLHF.

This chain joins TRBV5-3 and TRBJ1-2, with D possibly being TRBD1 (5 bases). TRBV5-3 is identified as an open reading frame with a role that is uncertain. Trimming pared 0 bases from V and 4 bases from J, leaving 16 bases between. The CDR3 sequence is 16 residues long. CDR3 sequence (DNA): TGTGCCAGAAGCTTGGCGGGGGGAGGACGCTGCTATGGCTACACCTTC. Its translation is CARSLAGGGRCYGYTF.

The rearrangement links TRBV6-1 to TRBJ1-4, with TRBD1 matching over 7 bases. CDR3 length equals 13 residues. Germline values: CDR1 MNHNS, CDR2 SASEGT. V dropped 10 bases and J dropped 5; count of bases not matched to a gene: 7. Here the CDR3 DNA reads TGTGCCATCCGGACAGGCGAGAATGAAAAACTGTTTTTT. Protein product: CAIRTGENEKLFF.

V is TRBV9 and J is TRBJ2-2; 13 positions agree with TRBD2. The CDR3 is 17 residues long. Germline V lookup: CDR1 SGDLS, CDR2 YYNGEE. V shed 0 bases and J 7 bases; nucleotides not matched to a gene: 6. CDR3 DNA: TGTGCCAGCAGCGTAGAGTGGGGACTAGCGGGGAACGGGGAGCTGTTTTTT. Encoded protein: CASSVEWGLAGNGELFF.

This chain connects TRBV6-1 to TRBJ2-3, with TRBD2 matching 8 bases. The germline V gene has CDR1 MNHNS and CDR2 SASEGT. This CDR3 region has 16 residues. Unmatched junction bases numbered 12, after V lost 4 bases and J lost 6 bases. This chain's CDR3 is CASSVLRGGKGDTQYF. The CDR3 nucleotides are TGTGCCAGCAGTGTACTTCGGGGGGGGAAGGGGGATACGCAGTATTTT.

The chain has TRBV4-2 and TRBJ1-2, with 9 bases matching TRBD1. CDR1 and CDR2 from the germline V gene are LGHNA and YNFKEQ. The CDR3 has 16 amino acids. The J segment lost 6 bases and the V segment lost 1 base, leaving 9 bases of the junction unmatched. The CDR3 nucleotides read TGTGCCAGCAGCCAAGGAACCGGGACAGGGATAGATGGCTACACCTTC. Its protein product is CASSQGTGTGIDGYTF.

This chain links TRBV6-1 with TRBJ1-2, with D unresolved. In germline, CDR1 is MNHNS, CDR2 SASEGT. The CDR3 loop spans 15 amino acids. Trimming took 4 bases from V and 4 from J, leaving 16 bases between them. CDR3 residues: CASSGAWGGGYGYTF. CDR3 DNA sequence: TGTGCCAGCAGTGGAGCGTGGGGAGGAGGCTATGGCTACACCTTC.

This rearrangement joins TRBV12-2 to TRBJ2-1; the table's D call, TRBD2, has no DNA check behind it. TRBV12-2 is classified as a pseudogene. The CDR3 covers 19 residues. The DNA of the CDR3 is TGTGCAAGTCGCTCGGGACTAGCGGGAGGCCAGAGCTCCTACAATGAGCAGTTCTTC. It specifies CASRSGLAGGQSSYNEQFF.

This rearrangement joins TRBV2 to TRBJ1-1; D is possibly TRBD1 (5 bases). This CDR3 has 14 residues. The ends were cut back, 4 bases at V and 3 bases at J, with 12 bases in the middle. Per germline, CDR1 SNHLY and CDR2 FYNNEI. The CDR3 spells CASSGRDWYTEAFF. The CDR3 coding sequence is TGTGCCAGCAGTGGAAGGGACTGGTACACTGAAGCTTTCTTT.

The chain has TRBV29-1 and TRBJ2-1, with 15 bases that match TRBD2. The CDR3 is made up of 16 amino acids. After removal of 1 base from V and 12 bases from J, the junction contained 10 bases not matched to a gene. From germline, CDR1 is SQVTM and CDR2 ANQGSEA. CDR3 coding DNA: TGCAGCGTTGAAGCATCAGGACTAGCGGGAGGGCCGGGGCAGTTCTTC. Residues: CSVEASGLAGGPGQFF.

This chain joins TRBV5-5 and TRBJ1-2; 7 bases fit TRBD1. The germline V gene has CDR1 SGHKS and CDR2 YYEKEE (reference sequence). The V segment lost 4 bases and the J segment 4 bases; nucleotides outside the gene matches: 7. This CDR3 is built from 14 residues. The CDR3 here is CASSPGDSFYGYTF. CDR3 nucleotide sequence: TGTGCCAGCAGCCCGGGGGACAGTTTCTATGGCTACACCTTC.

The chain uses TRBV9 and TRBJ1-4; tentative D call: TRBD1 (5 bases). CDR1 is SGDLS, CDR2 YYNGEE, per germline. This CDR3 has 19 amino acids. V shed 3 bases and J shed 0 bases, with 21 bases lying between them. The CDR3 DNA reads TGTGCCAGCAGCGATGGGGGGACGCAGCCCCCCGCAACTAATGAAAAACTGTTTTTT. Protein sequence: CASSDGGTQPPATNEKLFF.

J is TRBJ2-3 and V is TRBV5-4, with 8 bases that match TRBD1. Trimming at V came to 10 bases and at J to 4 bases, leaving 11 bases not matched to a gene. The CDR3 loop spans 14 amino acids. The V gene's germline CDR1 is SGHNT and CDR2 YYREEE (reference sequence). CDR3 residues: CAVERTGYADTQYF. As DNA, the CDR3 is TGTGCCGTAGAACGGACAGGGTATGCAGATACGCAGTATTTT.

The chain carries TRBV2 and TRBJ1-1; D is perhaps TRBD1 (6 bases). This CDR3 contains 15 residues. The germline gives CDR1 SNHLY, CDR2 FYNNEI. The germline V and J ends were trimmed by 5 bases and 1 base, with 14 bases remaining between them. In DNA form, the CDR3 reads TGTGCCAGCAGTCTAGACAGGACCTCGAACACTGAAGCTTTCTTT. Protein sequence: CASSLDRTSNTEAFF.

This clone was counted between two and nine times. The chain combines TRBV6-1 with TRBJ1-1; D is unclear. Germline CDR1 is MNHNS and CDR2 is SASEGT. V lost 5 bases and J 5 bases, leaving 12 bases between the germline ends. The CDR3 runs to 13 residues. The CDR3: CASSFSGGTEAFF. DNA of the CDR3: TGTGCCAGCAGTTTCTCGGGAGGTACTGAAGCTTTCTTT.

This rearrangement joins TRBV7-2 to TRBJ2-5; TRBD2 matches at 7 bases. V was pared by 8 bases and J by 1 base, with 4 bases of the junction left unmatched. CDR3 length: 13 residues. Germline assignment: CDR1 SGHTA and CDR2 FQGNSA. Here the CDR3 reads CASGRGGQETQYF. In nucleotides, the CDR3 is TGTGCCAGCGGCCGCGGGGGCCAAGAGACCCAGTACTTC.

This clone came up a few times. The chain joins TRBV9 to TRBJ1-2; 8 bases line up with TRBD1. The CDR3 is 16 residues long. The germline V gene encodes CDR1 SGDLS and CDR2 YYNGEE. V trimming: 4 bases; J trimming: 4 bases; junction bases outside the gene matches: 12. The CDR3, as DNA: TGTGCCAGCAGCTTTGGACAGGGAGTAGGCGGCTATGGCTACACCTTC. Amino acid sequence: CASSFGQGVGGYGYTF. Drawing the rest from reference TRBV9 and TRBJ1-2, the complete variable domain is DSGVTQTPKHLITATGQRVTLRCSPRSGDLSVYWYQQSLDQGLQFLIQYYNGEERAKGNILERFSAQQFPDLHSELNLSSLELGDSALYFCASSFGQGVGGYGYTFGSGTRLTVV.

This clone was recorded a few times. This chain's CDR3 is CASIRGETGELFF. CDR3 in DNA: TGTGCCAGCATCAGGGGCGAGACCGGGGAGCTGTTTTTT. V is TRBV6-1 and J is TRBJ2-2, with D possibly being TRBD1 (6 bases). Germline V gives CDR1 MNHNS, CDR2 SASEGT. The CDR3 contains 13 residues. Trimming took 7 bases from V and 5 from J, leaving 11 bases between them.

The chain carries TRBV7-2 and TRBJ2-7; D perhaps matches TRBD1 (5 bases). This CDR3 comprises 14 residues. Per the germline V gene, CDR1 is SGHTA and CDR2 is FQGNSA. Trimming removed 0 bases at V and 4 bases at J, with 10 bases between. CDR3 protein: CASSLARQGYEQYF. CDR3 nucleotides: TGTGCCAGCAGCTTAGCGCGCCAGGGTTACGAGCAGTACTTC.

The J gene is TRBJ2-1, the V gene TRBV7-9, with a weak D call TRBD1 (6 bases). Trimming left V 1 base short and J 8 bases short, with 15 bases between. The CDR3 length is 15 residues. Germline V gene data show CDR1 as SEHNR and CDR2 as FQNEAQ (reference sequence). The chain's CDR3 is CASSLGTGPEDEQFF. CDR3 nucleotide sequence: TGTGCCAGCAGCTTAGGAACAGGGCCAGAGGATGAGCAGTTCTTC.

This CDR3 is CASKGQGVPYNEQFF. The CDR3 DNA reads TGTGCCAGCAAAGGACAGGGCGTCCCCTACAATGAGCAGTTCTTC. This rearrangement joins TRBV19 to TRBJ2-1; TRBD1 matches 8 bases. Germline V gene lookup returns CDR1 LNHDA and CDR2 SQIVND (reference sequence). J lost 2 bases, V lost 9 bases, and 9 bases had no gene match. This CDR3 spans 15 amino acids. Full variable domain (missing parts from reference TRBV19 and TRBJ2-1): DGGITQSPKYLFRKEGQNVTLSCEQNLNHDAMYWYRQDPGQGLRLIYYSQIVNDFQKGDIAEGYSVSREKKESFPLTVTSAQKNPTAFYLCASKGQGVPYNEQFFGPGTRLTVL.